This T cell receptor (beta chain) was profiled in a study of blood T cell repertoires in COVID-19. Looking at the study overall: Sites across the United States, Italy and Spain contributed samples from acute and convalescent COVID-19. T cells, B-cell-depleted T cells, or PBMCs supplied cDNA or gDNA.

Original analysis: For nucleated cells, counts were estimated from reference gene primer amplification. Data came from immunoSEQ multiplex PCR; TCRdb stores just in-frame clones and leaves some out. The V and J calls and clone size were taken over from that table, and D and trimming were inferred from the DNA. The sample gives some 380,000 clones, approximately 80% of which show up once; over 0.95% is in the top ten. The germline V gene encodes CDR1 SGHVS and CDR2 FNYEAQ. The length of the CDR3 is 18 residues. Trimming took off 4 bases at V and 6 bases at J, with 24 bases between the two ends. This sequence joins TRBV7-6 and TRBJ2-2; tentative D call: TRBD1 (5 bases). The material sequenced was peripheral blood. The sequence derives from a human donor with acute or convalescent COVID-19. The donor label of this sample is uncertain. The DNA of the CDR3 is TGTGCCAGCAGCTCCCGCACCGCTTATCAGACAGCCTCCGGGGAGCTGTTTTTT. It is translated as CASSSRTAYQTASGELFF.